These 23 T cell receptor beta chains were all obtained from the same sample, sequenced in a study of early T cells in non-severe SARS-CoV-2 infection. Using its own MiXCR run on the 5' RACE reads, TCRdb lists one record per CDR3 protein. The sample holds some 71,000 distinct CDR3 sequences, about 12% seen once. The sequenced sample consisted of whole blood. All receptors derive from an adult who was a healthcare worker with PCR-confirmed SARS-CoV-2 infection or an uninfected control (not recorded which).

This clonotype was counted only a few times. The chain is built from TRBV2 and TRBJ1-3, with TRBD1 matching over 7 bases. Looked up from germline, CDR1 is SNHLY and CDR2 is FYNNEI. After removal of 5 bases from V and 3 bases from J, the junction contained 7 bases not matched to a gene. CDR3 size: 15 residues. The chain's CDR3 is CASSRGDSHGNTIYF. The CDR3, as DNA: TGTGCCAGCAGTAGGGGGGACAGCCATGGAAACACCATATATTTT.

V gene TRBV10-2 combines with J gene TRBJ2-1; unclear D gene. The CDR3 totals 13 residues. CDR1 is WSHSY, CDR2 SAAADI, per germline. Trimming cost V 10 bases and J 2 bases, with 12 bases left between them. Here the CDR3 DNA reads TGCGCCACTTCGTCTGGCCCCTACAATGAGCAGTTCTTC. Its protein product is CATSSGPYNEQFF.

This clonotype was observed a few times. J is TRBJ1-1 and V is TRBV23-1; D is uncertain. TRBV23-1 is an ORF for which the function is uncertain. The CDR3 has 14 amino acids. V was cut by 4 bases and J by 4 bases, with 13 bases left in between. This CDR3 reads CASSLVTRGTEAFF. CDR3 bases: TGCGCCAGCAGTCTAGTAACCCGCGGCACTGAAGCTTTCTTT.

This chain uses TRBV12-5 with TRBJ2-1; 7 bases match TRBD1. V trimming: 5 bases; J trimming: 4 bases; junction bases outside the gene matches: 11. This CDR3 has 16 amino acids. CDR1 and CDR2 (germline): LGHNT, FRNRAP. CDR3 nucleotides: TGTGCTAGTGGTCTTTCCGGGACAGAGGTTTACAATGAGCAGTTCTTC. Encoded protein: CASGLSGTEVYNEQFF.

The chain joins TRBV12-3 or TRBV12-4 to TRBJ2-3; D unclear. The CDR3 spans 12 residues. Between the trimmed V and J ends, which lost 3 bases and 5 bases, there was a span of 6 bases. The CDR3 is CASSLLRDTQYF. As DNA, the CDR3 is TGTGCCAGCAGTTTGTTGAGAGATACGCAGTATTTT.

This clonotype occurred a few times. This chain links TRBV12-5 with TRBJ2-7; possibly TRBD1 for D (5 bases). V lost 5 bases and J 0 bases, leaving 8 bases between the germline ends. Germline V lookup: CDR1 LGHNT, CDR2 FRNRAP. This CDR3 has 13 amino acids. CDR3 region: CASGLDSSYEQYF. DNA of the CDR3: TGTGCTAGTGGTCTAGACAGCTCCTACGAGCAGTACTTC.

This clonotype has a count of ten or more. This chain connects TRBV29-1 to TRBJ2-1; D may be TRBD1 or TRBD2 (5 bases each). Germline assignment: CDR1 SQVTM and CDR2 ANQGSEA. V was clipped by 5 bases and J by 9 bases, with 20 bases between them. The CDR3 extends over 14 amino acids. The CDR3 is CSVSRGSRAGEQFF. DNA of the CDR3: TGCAGCGTTTCCCGGGGCAGCCGGGCGGGTGAGCAGTTCTTC.

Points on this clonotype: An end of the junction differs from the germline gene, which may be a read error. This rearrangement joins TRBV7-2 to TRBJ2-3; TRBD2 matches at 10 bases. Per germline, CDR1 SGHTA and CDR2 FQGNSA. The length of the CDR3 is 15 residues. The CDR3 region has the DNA TGTGCCAACAGCTTCGGACTAGCGGGCACAGATACGCAGTATTTT. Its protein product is CANSFGLAGTDTQYF.

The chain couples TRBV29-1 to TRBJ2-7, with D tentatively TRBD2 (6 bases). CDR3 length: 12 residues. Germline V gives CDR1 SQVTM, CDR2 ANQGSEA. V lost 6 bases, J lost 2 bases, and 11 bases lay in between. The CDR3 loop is CSVAAGTYEQYF. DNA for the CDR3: TGCAGCGTGGCGGCGGGAACCTACGAGCAGTACTTC.

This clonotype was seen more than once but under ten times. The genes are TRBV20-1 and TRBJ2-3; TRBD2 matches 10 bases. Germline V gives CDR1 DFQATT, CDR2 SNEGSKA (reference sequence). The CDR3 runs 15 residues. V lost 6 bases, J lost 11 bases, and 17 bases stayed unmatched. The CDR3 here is CSARPKTSGTRLQYF. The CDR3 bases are TGCAGTGCGCGGCCAAAAACTAGCGGGACGCGCCTGCAGTATTTT.

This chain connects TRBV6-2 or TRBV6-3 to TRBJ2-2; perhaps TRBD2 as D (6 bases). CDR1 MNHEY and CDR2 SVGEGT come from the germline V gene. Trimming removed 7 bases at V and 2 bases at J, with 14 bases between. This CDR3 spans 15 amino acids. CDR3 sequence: CASKPGLRNTGELFF. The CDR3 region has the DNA TGTGCCAGCAAGCCGGGACTCCGAAACACCGGGGAGCTGTTTTTT.

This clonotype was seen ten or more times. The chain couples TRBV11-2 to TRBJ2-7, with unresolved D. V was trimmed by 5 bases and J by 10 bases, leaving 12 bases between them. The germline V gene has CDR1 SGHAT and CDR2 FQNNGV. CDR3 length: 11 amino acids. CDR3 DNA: TGTGCCAGCAGCGGAAACAGATTCCAGTACTTC. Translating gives CASSGNRFQYF.

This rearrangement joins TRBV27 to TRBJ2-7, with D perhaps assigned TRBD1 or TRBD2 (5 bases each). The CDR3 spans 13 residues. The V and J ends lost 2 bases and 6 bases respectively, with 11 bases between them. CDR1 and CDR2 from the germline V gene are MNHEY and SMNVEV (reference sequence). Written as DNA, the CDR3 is TGTGCCAGCAGTTTAGTAGCGAGGGGCGAGCAGTACTTC. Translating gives CASSLVARGEQYF.

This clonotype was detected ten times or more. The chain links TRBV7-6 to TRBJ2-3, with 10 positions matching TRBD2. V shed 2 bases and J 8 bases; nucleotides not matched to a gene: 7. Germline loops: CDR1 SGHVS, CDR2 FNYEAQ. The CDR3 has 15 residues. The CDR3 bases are TGTGCCAGCAGCTTAACGAGCGGGGGGGTTGGTACGCAGTATTTT. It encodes CASSLTSGGVGTQYF.

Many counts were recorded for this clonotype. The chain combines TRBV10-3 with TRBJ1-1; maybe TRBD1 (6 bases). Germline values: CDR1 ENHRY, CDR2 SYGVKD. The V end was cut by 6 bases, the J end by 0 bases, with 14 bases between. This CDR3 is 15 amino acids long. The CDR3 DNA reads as TGTGCCATCAGGGACGGGGGGCGCGTGAACACTGAAGCTTTCTTT. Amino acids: CAIRDGGRVNTEAFF.

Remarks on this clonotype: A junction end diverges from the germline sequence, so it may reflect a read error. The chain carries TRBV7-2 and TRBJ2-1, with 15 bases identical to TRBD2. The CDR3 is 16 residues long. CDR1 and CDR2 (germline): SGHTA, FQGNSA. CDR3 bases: TGTGCCAGCAGCCCGAGGCGTACCGGGACTAGCGGGAGGATTGATTTC. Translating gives CASSPRRTGTSGRIDF.

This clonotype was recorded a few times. CDR3 sequence: CASSRGIPGQGTNEQYF. Here the CDR3 DNA reads TGTGCCAGCTCACGGGGGATACCGGGACAGGGAACCAACGAGCAGTACTTC. This sequence joins TRBV18 and TRBJ2-7; 9 bases are shared with TRBD1. After removal of 4 bases from V and 5 bases from J, the junction contained 15 bases not matched to a gene. The CDR3 extends over 17 amino acids. CDR1 and CDR2 from the germline V gene are KGHSH and LQKENI.

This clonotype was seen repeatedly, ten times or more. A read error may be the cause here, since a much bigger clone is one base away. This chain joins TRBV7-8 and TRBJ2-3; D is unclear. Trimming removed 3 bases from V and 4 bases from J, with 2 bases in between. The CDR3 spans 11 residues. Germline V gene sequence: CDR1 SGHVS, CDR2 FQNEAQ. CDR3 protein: CASSLADTQYF. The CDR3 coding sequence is TGTGCCAGCAGCTTGGCAGATACGCAGTATTTT.

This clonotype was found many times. The DNA of the CDR3 is TGTGCCAGTAGTGGTACGGCCTACGAGCAGTACTTC. This encodes CASSGTAYEQYF. This chain uses TRBV19 with TRBJ2-7, with no clear D. V lost 5 bases and J 2 bases, leaving 7 bases between the germline ends. This CDR3 spans 12 amino acids. Germline lookup yields CDR1 LNHDA and CDR2 SQIVND (reference sequence).

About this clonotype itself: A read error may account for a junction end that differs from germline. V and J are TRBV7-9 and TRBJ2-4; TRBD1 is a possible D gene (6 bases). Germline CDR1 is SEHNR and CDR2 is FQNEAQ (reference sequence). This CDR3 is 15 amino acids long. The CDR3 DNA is TGTGTCAGCAGCATATTACAGGGCACTGGAAACATTCAGTACTTC. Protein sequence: CVSSILQGTGNIQYF.

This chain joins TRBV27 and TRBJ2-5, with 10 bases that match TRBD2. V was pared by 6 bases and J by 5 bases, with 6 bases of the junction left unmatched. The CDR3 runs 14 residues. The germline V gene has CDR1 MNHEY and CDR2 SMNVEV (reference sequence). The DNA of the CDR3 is TGTGCCAGCAGGCTAGCGGGAGCGGGCGAGACCCAGTACTTC. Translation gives CASRLAGAGETQYF.

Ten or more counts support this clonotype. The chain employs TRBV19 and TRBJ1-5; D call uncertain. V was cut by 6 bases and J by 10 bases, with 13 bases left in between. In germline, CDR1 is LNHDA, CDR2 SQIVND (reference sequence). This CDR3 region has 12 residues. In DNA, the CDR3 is TGTGCCAGTAGCAACACCCAATATCCCCAGCATTTT. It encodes CASSNTQYPQHF. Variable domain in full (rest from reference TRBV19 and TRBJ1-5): DGGITQSPKYLFRKEGQNVTLSCEQNLNHDAMYWYRQDPGQGLRLIYYSQIVNDFQKGDIAEGYSVSREKKESFPLTVTSAQKNPTAFYLCASSNTQYPQHFGDGTRLSIL.

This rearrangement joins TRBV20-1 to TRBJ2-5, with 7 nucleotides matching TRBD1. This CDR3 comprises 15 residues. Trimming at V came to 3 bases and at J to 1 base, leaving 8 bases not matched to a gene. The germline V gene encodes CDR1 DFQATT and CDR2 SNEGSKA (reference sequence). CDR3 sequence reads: CSARRPGQFQETQYF. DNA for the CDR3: TGCAGTGCTAGGAGACCGGGACAGTTCCAAGAGACCCAGTACTTC.